These T cell receptor beta chains were read from a single sample in a study of molecular identifiers for immune sequencing clone quantification. TCRdb redid the calling of the PCR reads with MiXCR, one entry per CDR3 protein. Of 300,000 to 350,000 distinct CDR3 sequences in the sample, about a fifth were seen once. Material: naive CD8+ T cells from blood, with Jurkat cell RNA spiked in. All receptors derive from a human donor in good health. Some libraries in this study had Jurkat cell RNA spiked in. Each CDR3 is given with its conserved first and last residue. The D gene is left open where the match is weak. Not every row has a clone size; where given, it reads once, few, many or a size class.

D,size,J,V,CDR3,DNA
.,many,TRBJ2-1,TRBV12-3/TRBV12-4,CASSLYQAEQFF,TGTGCCAGCAGTTTATATCAGGCTGAGCAGTTCTTC
TRBD1,.,TRBJ1-3,TRBV27,CASMGGKGTAGNTIYF,TGTGCCAGTATGGGGGGTAAAGGGACAGCTGGAAACACCATATATTTT
.,many,TRBJ1-1,TRBV5-1,CASSLAGAPNTEAFF,TGCGCCAGCAGCTTGGCAGGGGCGCCGAACACTGAAGCTTTCTTT
TRBD2,many,TRBJ2-5,TRBV7-2,CASSPPSGPEMWTQYF,TGTGCCAGCAGTCCCCCTAGCGGACCCGAAATGTGGACCCAGTACTTC
.,.,TRBJ2-7,TRBV2,CAAQSSYEQYF,TGTGCCGCCCAGTCCTCCTACGAGCAGTACTTC
.,many,TRBJ2-3,TRBV30,CAWSLVTGSTDTQYF,TGTGCCTGGAGTCTCGTGACGGGGAGCACAGATACGCAGTATTTT
.,.,TRBJ1-2,TRBV14,CASSQDIAPNDGYTF,TGTGCCAGCAGCCAAGATATTGCACCTAACGATGGCTACACCTTC
TRBD2,many,TRBJ2-1,TRBV19,CASSHLAGEQFF,TGTGCCAGTAGCCACCTAGCGGGTGAGCAGTTCTTC
.,.,TRBJ2-7,TRBV5-6,CASSPGWAAGNEQYF,TGTGCCAGCAGCCCGGGGTGGGCAGCTGGTAACGAGCAGTACTTC
.,many,TRBJ1-1,TRBV29-1,CSVEASWGSEAFF,TGCAGCGTTGAAGCATCATGGGGATCCGAAGCTTTCTTT
.,many,TRBJ1-1,TRBV30,CAWHDIEAFF,TGTGCCTGGCACGACATTGAAGCTTTCTTT
.,many,TRBJ1-1,TRBV30,CAWSVRPTEAFF,TGTGCCTGGAGTGTAAGGCCGACGGAAGCTTTCTTT
.,.,TRBJ2-7,TRBV11-1,CASSPPGGGYYEQYF,TGTGCCAGCAGCCCTCCAGGAGGGGGCTACTACGAGCAGTACTTC
.,many,TRBJ2-7,TRBV13,CASSSSDRPYEQYF,TGTGCCAGCAGCTCCTCCGACAGACCCTACGAGCAGTACTTC
.,many,TRBJ2-7,TRBV12-3/TRBV12-4,CASSPTRGTEYF,TGTGCCAGCAGTCCCACCCGGGGGACAGAGTACTTC
.,.,TRBJ2-6,TRBV10-3,CAISPQGAGGANVLTF,TGTGCCATCAGTCCGCAAGGGGCTGGTGGGGCCAACGTCCTGACTTTC
.,many,TRBJ2-7,TRBV20-1,CSARDLARVGYEQYF,TGCAGTGCTAGAGATCTGGCCAGGGTGGGCTACGAGCAGTACTTC